This T cell receptor (beta chain) was profiled in a study of graft-versus-host responses after intestinal transplantation. Points from the study as a whole: Individuals carrying graft-donor T cell macrochimerism showed high graft-versus-host to host-versus-graft clonal ratios in allografts. Ileal or blood samples showed some GvH clones first, and such clones were also found in recipient marrow.

Remarks on this clone: What it recognizes is unknown.

CDR3 size: 14 residues. Germline-derived CDR1 and CDR2 are MNHEY and SMNVEV (reference sequence). With 3 bases removed from V and 5 bases from J, the gap between germline ends came to 11 bases. Libraries were prepared by immunoSEQ multiplex PCR; TCRdb keeps only in-frame clonotypes and omits some of them. Of some 40,000 clones listed, nearly 95% are singletons. The rearrangement links TRBV27 to TRBJ2-1; weak D call: TRBD2 (5 bases). This receptor was obtained from a human donor who was the organ donor for an intestinal transplant. The input for sequencing was unstimulated CD8+ T cells sorted from spleen or lymph node cells, taken before transplant. The CDR3 DNA sequence: TGTGCCAGCAGTTTCAGCGGATTTCACAATGAGCAGTTCTTC. It encodes CASSFSGFHNEQFF.